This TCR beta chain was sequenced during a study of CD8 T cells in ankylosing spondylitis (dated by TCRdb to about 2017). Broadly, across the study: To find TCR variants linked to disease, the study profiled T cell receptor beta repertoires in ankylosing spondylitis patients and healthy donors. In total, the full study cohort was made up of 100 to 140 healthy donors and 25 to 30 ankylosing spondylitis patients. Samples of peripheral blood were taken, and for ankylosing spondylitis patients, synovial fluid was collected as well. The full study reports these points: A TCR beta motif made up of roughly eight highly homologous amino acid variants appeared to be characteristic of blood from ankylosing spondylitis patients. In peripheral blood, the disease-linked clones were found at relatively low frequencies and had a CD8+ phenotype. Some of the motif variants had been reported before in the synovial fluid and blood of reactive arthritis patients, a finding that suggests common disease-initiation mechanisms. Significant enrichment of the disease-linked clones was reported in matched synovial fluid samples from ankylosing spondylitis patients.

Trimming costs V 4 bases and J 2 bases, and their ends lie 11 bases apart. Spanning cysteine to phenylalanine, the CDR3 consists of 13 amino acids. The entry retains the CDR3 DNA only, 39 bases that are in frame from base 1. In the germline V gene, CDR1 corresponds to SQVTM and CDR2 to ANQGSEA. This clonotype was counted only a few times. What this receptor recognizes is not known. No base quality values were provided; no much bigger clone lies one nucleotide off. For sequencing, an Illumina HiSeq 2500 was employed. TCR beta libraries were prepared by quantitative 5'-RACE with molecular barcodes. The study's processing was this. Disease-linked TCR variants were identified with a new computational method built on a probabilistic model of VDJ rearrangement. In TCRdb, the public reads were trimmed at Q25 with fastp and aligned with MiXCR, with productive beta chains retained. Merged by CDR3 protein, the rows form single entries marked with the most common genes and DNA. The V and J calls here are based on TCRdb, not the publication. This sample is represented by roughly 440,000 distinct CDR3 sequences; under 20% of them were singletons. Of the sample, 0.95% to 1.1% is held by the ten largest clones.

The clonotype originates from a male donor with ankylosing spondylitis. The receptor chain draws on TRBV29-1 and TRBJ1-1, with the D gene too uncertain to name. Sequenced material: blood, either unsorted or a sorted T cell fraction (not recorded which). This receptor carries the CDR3 CSVARVINTEAFF. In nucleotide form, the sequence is TGCAGCGTTGCGAGGGTGATCAACACTGAAGCTTTCTTT.